This T cell receptor (beta chain) was documented in a study of regulatory dendritic cells for organ transplantation (dated by TCRdb to about 2017). A note on the overall study: Monocytes were cultured with vitamin D3 on days 0 and 4 and with IL-10 on day 4 to generate regulatory dendritic cells. To evaluate the response of the DCs to a potent maturation-inducing agent, LPS was added to DC cultures on day 6. Before and after allostimulation with regulatory or mature dendritic cells, TCRbeta repertoires were sequenced from sorted naive and memory CD4+ and CD8+ T cells. The study at large found these results: Sequencing was done in only two subjects, and the authors reported considerable heterogeneity between individuals in the alloreactive memory CD8+ T cell pool. The repertoires of naive CD4+ and CD8+ T cells were highly diverse, while memory cell repertoires were less diverse, with memory CD8+ cells being the most oligoclonal. Allostimulation expanded memory CD8+ clones in both subjects, but regulatory dendritic cells appeared to induce more limited expansion than mature dendritic cells. Of the resting subsets, memory CD8+ T cells had the largest number of alloreactive TCR clonotypes.

The CDR3 runs 15 residues from the cysteine to the phenylalanine. The sequence is cut down to CDR3 DNA, 45 bases in frame from base 1. CDR1 and CDR2 (MGHRA, YSYEKL) derive from the germline V gene. V sheds 0 bases and J sheds 2 bases, leaving 10 bases between their ends. Sorted T cell subsets were CFSE-labeled and co-cultured for five to six days with allogeneic regulatory or mature dendritic cells at a 1:10 DC:T ratio. Naive T cells were sorted as CD45RA+ and memory T cells as CD45RO+ CD4+ or CD8+ cells by FACS. Two healthy control subjects provided the T cells used for TCR sequencing. The Qiagen DNeasy Blood & Tissue Kit was used for extraction of genomic DNA. Multiplexed two-step PCR with Vbeta-specific forward primers and Jbeta-specific reverse primers was used to amplify TCRbeta CDR3 regions. Through the immunoSEQ service, TCRbeta libraries were sequenced on an Illumina instrument. In the original analysis: IMGT annotation was used to assign V, D and J genes, and synthetic CDR3 analogues were used to correct counts for multiplex PCR bias. The immunoSEQ Analyzer calculated repertoire clonality as one minus the normalized Shannon entropy. Clonal expansion was defined by Fisher's exact test with Benjamini-Hochberg false discovery rate control, using two-tailed P<0.01. Not all clones reach the TCRdb copy of this immuneACCESS table, which keeps in-frame sequences only. Checked studies attribute under half of the gap to unresolved V genes and leave the rest unexplained. V and J calls and clone size come straight from that table; D and trimming were deduced from the DNA. The sample includes about 10,000 clones, with around 80% observed a single time. The ten largest clones represent approximately 2.5% of the sample.

There are a few counts of this clone. What antigen it recognizes has not been identified. Base qualities are not provided; no much larger clone lies one nucleotide away. The chain joins TRBV4-1 to TRBJ1-1; tentative D gene TRBD1, with 5 bases matching. This sequence was found in a human donor in good health. Sequencing input: memory CD4+ T cells from blood cultured with dendritic cells. What the cell subset or site label conveys for this sample: CD45RO+ memory T cells. The CDR3 region has the sequence CASSQDLQGNTEAFF. The nucleotide sequence reads TGCGCCAGCAGCCAAGATCTCCAGGGTAACACTGAAGCTTTCTTT.